The source of this T cell receptor beta chain is a study of shared clonotypes between healthy human individuals. Study-wide points: Non-shared clonotypes had lower generation probabilities than clonotypes shared by all four sorted-subset donors. Represented genetic and exposure-history diversity was restricted by having few donors.

With respect to this clone: The antigen is unknown.

Germline CDR1 reads MNHEY; CDR2 reads SVGAGI. V was clipped by 4 bases and J by 5 bases; unmatched bases: 5. CDR3 size: 14 residues. Libraries were prepared by immunoSEQ multiplex PCR; TCRdb keeps only in-frame clonotypes and omits some of them. The sample holds some 350,000 clones; 74% are singletons and the top ten take about 9.4%. This sequence was found in a man aged 25 to 40 in good health. The sequenced sample was memory CD4+ T cells sorted from blood. Subset noted: CD45RA-negative fraction. The chain recombines TRBV6-5 with TRBJ1-3; 7 positions match TRBD1. The CDR3 spells CASSSGTERNTIYF. The CDR3 nucleotides are TGTGCCAGCAGTTCCGGGACAGAACGAAACACCATATATTTT.